This TCR beta chain was identified in a study of OX40 agonist ivuxolimab in advanced cancers. Whole-study context: The diagnoses of dose-escalation patients were hepatocellular carcinoma, melanoma, renal cell or head and neck cancer. Points from the study as a whole: Some patients without response likewise showed low normalized clonal expansion. On average, CD8+ T cells had more expanded clones than CD4+.

Data came from immunoSEQ multiplex PCR; TCRdb stores just in-frame clones and leaves some out. The sample includes approximately 70,000 clones, around 84% of them seen just once. With regard to this clone: Its target is not known.

The J segment lost 5 bases and the V segment lost 0 bases, leaving 4 bases of the junction unmatched. CDR1 and CDR2 (germline): SGHRS, YFSETQ. The CDR3 is 15 residues long. This chain links TRBV5-1 with TRBJ2-7; TRBD1 agrees at 11 bases. The sequence was obtained from an adult with an advanced solid tumor such as melanoma, head and neck, liver or kidney cancer. This sample comprised CD4+ or CD8+ T cells sorted from blood, obtained in a trial of the OX40 agonist ivuxolimab. DNA for the CDR3: TGCGCCAGCAGCTTGGAGGGACAGGGGGAGAACGAGCAGTACTTC. Protein sequence: CASSLEGQGENEQYF.